This T cell receptor beta chain was sequenced for a study of T cell clonotyping in hematopoietic cell transplantation. About this clone: Its target is unknown.

V lost 0 bases, J lost 4 bases, and 6 bases stayed unmatched. The CDR3 has 18 amino acids. The germline V gene encodes CDR1 MGHRA and CDR2 YSYEKL. Study results and caveats: Graft donor and pretransplant recipient Inverse Simpson Index values predicted broader posttransplant TCR diversity. Pathologically expanded recipient clonotypes increased progressively from day 30 to day 180 as diversity fell. No sorting was done, leaving CD4 and CD8 contributions mixed. Few recipient clonotypes overlapped donors; over 95% were de novo at given depth.

The table came from immunoSEQ multiplex PCR; TCRdb's copy has only in-frame clones and leaves some out. Among about 43,000 clones, 95% were seen once, and the ten largest hold approximately 1%. Sequencing was performed on peripheral blood mononuclear cells. This sequence joins TRBV4-1 and TRBJ2-3; 14 bases are a match to TRBD2. The source of this sequence is a man aged 25-40 years in good health. Some clones in this sample may be carry-over from other donors' samples. The CDR3 reads CASSQDRLAGGQADTQYF. CDR3 coding DNA: TGCGCCAGCAGCCAAGATCGACTAGCGGGAGGGCAAGCAGATACGCAGTATTTT.